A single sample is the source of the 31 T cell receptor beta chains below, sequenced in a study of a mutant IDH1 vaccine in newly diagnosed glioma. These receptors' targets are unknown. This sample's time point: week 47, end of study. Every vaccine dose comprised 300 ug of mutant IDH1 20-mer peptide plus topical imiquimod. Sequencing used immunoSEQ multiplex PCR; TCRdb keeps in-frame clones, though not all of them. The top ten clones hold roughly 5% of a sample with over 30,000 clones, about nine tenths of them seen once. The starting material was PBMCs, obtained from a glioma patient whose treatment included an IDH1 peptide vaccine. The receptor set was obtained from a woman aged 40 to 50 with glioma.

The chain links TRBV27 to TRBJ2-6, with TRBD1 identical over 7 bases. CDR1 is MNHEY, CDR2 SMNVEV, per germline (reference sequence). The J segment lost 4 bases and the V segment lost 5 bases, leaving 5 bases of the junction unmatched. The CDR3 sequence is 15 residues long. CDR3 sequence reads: CASSTQGTGANVLTF. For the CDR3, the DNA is TGTGCCAGCAGTACACAGGGGACCGGGGCCAACGTCCTGACTTTC.

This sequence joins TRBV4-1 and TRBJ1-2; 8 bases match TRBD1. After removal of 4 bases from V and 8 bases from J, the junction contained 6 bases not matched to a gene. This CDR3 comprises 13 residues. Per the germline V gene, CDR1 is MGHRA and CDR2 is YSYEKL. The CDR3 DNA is TGCGCCAGCAGCCCCAATCGGGACAGGGGCTACACCTTC. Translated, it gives CASSPNRDRGYTF.

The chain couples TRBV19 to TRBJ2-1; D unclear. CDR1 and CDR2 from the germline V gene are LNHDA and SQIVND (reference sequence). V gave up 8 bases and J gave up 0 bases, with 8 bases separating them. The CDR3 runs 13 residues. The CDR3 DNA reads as TGTGCCAGTGGCCTTAGCTCCTACAATGAGCAGTTCTTC. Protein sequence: CASGLSSYNEQFF.

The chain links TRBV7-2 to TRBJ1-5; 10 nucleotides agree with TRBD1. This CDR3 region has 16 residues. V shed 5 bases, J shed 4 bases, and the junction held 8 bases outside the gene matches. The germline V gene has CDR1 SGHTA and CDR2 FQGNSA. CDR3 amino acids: CASSPGTGEMNQPQHF. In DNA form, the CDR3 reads TGTGCCAGCAGCCCCGGGACAGGGGAGATGAATCAGCCCCAGCATTTT.

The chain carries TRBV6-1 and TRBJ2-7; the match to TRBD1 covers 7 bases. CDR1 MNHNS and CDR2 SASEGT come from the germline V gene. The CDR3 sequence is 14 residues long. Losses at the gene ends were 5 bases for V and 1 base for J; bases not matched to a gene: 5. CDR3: CASSLRGQSYEQYF. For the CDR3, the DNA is TGTGCCAGCAGTCTCCGGGGACAGTCCTACGAGCAGTACTTC.

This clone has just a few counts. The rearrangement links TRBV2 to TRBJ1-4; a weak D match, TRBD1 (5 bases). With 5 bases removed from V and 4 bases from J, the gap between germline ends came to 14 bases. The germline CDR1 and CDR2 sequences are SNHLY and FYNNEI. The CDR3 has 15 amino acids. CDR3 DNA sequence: TGTGCCAGCAGTACCCGACAGACCATTAATGAAAAACTGTTTTTT. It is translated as CASSTRQTINEKLFF.

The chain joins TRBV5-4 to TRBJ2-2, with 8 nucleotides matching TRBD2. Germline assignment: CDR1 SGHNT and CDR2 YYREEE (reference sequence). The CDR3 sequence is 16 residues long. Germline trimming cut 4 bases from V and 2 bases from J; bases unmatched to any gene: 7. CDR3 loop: CASSRPTSVNTGELFF. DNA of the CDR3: TGTGCCAGCAGCCGCCCGACTAGCGTCAACACCGGGGAGCTGTTTTTT.

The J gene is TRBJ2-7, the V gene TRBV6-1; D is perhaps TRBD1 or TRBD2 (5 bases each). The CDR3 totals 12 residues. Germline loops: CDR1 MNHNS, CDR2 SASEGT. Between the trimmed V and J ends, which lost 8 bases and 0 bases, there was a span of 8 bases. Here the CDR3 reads CASEGSSYEQYF. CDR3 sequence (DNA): TGTGCCAGCGAGGGGTCCTCCTACGAGCAGTACTTC.

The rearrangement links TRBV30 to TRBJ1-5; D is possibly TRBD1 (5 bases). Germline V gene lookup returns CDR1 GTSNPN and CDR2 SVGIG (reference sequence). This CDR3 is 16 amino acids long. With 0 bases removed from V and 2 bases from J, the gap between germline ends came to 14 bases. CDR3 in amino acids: CAWSVIRQGRNQPQHF. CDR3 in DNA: TGTGCCTGGAGTGTAATTAGGCAGGGCCGCAATCAGCCCCAGCATTTT.

The CDR3 here is CASSAGRLGQPQHF. In nucleotides, the CDR3 is TGTGCCAGCAGTGCAGGGAGGTTGGGCCAGCCCCAGCATTTT. The rearrangement links TRBV6-1 to TRBJ1-5, with D possibly TRBD1 on 5 matching bases. Trimming pared 4 bases from V and 7 bases from J, leaving 14 bases between. CDR1 and CDR2 from the germline V gene are MNHNS and SASEGT. This CDR3 has 14 residues.

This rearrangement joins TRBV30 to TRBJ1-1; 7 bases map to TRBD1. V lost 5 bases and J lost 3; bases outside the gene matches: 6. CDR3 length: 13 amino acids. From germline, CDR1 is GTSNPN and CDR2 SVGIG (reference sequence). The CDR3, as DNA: TGTGCCTGGGGGGAGGACAGGCACACTGAAGCTTTCTTT. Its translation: CAWGEDRHTEAFF.

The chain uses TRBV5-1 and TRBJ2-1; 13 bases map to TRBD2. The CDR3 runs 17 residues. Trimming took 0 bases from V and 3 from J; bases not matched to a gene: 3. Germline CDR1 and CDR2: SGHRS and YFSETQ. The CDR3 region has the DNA TGCGCCAGCAGCTTGGTGACTAGCGGGAGGATCTACAATGAGCAGTTCTTC. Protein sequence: CASSLVTSGRIYNEQFF.

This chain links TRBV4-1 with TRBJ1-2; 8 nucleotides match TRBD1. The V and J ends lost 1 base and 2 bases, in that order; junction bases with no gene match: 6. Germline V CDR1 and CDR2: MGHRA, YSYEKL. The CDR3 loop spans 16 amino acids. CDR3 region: CASSQVGTGFNYGYTF. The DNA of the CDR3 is TGCGCCAGCAGCCAAGTGGGGACAGGTTTCAACTATGGCTACACCTTC.

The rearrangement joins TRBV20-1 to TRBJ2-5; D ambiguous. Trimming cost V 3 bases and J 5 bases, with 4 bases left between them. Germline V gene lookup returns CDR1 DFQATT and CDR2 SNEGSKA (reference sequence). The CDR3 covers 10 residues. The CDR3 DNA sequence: TGCAGTGCTAGCTGGGAGACCCAGTACTTC. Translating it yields CSASWETQYF.

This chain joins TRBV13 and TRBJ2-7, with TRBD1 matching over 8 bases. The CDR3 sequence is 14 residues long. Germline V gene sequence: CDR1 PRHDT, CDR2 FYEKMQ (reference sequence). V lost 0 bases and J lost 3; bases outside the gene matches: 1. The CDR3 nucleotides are TGTGCCAGCAGCTTAGGCAGGGGGCACTACGAGCAGTACTTC. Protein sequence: CASSLGRGHYEQYF.

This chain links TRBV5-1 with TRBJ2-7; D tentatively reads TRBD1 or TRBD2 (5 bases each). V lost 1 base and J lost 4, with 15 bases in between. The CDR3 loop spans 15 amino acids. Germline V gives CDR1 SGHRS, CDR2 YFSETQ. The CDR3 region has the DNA TGCGCCAGCAGCTTGAGCCAGGGACCCTCTTACGAGCAGTACTTC. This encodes CASSLSQGPSYEQYF.

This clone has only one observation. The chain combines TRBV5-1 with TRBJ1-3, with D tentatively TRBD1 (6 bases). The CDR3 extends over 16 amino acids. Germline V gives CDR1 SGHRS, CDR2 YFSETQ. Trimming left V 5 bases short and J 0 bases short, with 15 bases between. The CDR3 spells CASSNAGQTSGNTIYF. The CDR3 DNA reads TGCGCCAGCAGTAACGCCGGACAGACCTCTGGAAACACCATATATTTT.

The DNA for the CDR3 is TGTGCCAGCAGCCAAGCCGGGACAGGGTACACTGAAGCTTTCTTT. Its translation is CASSQAGTGYTEAFF. The chain has TRBV4-2 and TRBJ1-1; TRBD1 matches 9 bases. Germline V gene lookup returns CDR1 LGHNA and CDR2 YNFKEQ. The V and J ends lost 1 base and 3 bases, in that order; junction bases with no gene match: 3. The CDR3 extends over 15 amino acids.

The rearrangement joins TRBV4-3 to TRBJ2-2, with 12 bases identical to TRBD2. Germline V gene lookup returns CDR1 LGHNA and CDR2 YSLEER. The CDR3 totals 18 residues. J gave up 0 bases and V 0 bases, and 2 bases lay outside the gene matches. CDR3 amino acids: CASSQDLAGGTNTGELFF. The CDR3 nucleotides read TGCGCCAGCAGCCAAGATCTAGCGGGGGGGACGAACACCGGGGAGCTGTTTTTT.

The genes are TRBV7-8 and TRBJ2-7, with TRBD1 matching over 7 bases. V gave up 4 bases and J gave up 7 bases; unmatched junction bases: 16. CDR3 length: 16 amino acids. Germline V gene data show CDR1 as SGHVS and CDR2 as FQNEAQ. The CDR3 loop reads CASSSKRDSDLREQYF. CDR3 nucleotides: TGTGCCAGCAGCTCAAAACGGGACAGCGATCTACGAGAGCAGTACTTC.

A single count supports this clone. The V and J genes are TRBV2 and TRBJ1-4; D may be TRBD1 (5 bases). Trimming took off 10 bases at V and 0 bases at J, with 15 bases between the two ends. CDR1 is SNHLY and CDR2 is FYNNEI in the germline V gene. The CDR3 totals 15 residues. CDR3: CATRPGIATNEKLFF. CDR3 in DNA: TGTGCCACCCGGCCAGGGATTGCAACTAATGAAAAACTGTTTTTT.

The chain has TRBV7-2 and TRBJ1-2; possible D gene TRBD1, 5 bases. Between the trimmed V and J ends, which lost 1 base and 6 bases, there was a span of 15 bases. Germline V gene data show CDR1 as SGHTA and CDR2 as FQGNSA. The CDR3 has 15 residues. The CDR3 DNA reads TGTGCCAGCAGCTTAGAGCCGACGGGGGGAAATGGCTACACCTTC. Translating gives CASSLEPTGGNGYTF.

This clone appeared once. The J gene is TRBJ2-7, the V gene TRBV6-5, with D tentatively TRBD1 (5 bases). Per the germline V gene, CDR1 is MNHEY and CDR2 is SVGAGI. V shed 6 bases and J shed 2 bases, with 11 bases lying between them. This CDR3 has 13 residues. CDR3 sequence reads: CASRLTATYEQYF. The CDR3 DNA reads TGTGCCAGCAGGCTGACAGCTACCTACGAGCAGTACTTC.

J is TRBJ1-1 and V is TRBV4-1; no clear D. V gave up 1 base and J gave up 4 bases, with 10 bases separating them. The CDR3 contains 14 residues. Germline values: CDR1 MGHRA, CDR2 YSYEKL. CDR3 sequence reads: CASSQANDVTEAFF. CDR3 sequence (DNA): TGCGCCAGCAGCCAAGCGAACGACGTCACTGAAGCTTTCTTT.

CDR3 sequence: CASSQGANTEAFF. CDR3 DNA sequence: TGTGCCAGCAGCCAGGGGGCGAACACTGAAGCTTTCTTT. The V call is TRBV7-9, the J call TRBJ1-1; TRBD1 matches 8 bases. V gave up 5 bases and J gave up 1 base; unmatched junction bases: 0. The CDR3 spans 13 residues. The germline V gene has CDR1 SEHNR and CDR2 FQNEAQ (reference sequence).

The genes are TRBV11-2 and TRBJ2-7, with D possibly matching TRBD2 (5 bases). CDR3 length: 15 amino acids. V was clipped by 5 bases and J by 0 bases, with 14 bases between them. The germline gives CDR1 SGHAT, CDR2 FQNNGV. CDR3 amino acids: CASSPGRGPSYEQYF. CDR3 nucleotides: TGTGCCAGCAGCCCCGGGCGAGGGCCCTCCTACGAGCAGTACTTC.

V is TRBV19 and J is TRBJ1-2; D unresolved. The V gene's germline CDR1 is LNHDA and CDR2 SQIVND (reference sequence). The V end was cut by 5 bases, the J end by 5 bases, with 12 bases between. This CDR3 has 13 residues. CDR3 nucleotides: TGTGCCAGTAGTGCACCCTCGGGGTATGGCTACACCTTC. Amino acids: CASSAPSGYGYTF.

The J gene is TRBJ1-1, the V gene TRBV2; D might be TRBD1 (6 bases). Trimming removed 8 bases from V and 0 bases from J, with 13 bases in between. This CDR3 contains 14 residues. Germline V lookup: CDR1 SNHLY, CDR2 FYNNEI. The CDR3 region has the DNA TGTGCCAGCGTATCCGGACAGATGAACACTGAAGCTTTCTTT. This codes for CASVSGQMNTEAFF.

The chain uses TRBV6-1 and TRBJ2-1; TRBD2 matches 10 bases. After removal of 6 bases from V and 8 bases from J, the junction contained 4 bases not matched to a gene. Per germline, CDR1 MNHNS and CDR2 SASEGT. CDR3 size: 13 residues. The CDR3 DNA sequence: TGTGCCAGCAGGGGACTAGCGCGCTATGAGCAGTTCTTC. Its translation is CASRGLARYEQFF.

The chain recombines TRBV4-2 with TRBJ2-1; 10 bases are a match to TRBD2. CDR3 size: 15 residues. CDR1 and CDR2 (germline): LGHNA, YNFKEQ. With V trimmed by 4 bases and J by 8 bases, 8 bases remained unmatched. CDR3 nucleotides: TGTGCCAGCAGCCTATTCCCTAGCGGGGGATATGAGCAGTTCTTC. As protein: CASSLFPSGGYEQFF.

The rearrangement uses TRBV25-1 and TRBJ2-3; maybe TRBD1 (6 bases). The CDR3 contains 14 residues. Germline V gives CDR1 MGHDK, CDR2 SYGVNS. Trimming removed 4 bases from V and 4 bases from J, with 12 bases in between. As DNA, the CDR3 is TGTGCCAGCAGTGGCACCAGGGGACCAGATACGCAGTATTTT. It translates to CASSGTRGPDTQYF.